Listed here is a single T cell receptor beta chain. This specimen belongs to a study of blood T cell repertoires in COVID-19. The overall study: The United States, Italy and Spain were the sources of the acute and convalescent COVID-19 samples. T cells, B-cell-depleted T cells, or PBMCs provided the cDNA or gDNA that served as material.

Original methodology: For nucleated cells, counts were estimated from reference gene primer amplification. Measured with immunoSEQ multiplex PCR; TCRdb has only the in-frame clones, and not every one. D and trimming were read from the DNA, whereas the V and J calls and clone size are those reported in that table. Among some 51,000 clones listed, 91% were seen once. The sequenced sample was peripheral blood. The receptor was isolated from a man aged 50-59 years with acute or convalescent COVID-19.

CDR3 sequence reads: CASSAPGQGWNQPQHF. DNA for the CDR3: TGTGCCAGCAGTGCCCCGGGACAGGGTTGGAATCAGCCCCAGCATTTT. The chain combines TRBV6-1 with TRBJ1-5, with 9 nucleotides matching TRBD1. Germline V gene data show CDR1 as MNHNS and CDR2 as SASEGT. The CDR3 spans 16 residues. The junction had 8 bases not matched to a gene; V was cut back by 4 bases and J by 4 bases.